The 7 T cell receptor beta chains in this list originate from one sample, sequenced in a study of blood T cell repertoires in COVID-19. Repertoires were generated with immunoSEQ multiplex PCR, while TCRdb's copy carries only in-frame clones and drops some. The sample contains about 260,000 clones, approximately 88% of which appear only once. Sequencing was done on a sample of peripheral blood. The receptors here all came from a woman in her seventies with COVID-19, enrolled during active disease.

The chain recombines TRBV28 with TRBJ1-2; 9 bases line up with TRBD1. V dropped 6 bases and J dropped 4; count of bases not matched to a gene: 6. Germline V gene data show CDR1 as MDHEN and CDR2 as SYDVKM. The CDR3 length is 14 residues. For the CDR3, the DNA is TGTGCCAGCAGGCCCACAGGGGGCATCTATGGCTACACCTTC. It is translated as CASRPTGGIYGYTF.

With regard to this clone: A read error is possible here, since a much larger clone lies one base away. The chain uses TRBV19 and TRBJ2-7; 10 bases map to TRBD1. The V gene end was trimmed by 6 bases and the J gene end by 3 bases; junction bases not matched to a gene: 5. Germline lookup yields CDR1 LNHDA and CDR2 SQIVND (reference sequence). This CDR3 spans 14 amino acids. The CDR3 DNA follows: TGTGCCAGTAGCCCCGGGACAGGGGACTACGAGCAGTACTTC. This codes for CASSPGTGDYEQYF.

The V call is TRBV15, the J call TRBJ1-3; 9 bases are shared with TRBD1. The CDR3 loop spans 15 amino acids. With V trimmed by 3 bases and J by 4 bases, 4 bases remained unmatched. From germline, CDR1 is LNHNV and CDR2 YYDKDF (reference sequence). In DNA, the CDR3 is TGTGCCACCAGCAGGGGACAGGGAGGAGGAAACACCATATATTTT. Amino acid sequence: CATSRGQGGGNTIYF.

J is TRBJ1-1 and V is TRBV3-1 (or the pseudogene TRBV3-2); 10 positions agree with TRBD1. Unmatched junction bases numbered 5, after V lost 3 bases and J lost 4 bases. Per germline, CDR1 LGHDT and CDR2 YNNKEL (reference sequence). CDR3 length equals 15 residues. Here the CDR3 DNA reads TGTGCCAGCAGCCACCACGGACAGGGGGGCACTGAAGCTTTCTTT. This codes for CASSHHGQGGTEAFF.

The chain is built from TRBV5-1 and TRBJ2-5; TRBD2 agrees at 16 bases. V gave up 3 bases and J gave up 5 bases; unmatched junction bases: 4. The CDR3 length is 16 residues. Germline V gene sequence: CDR1 SGHRS, CDR2 YFSETQ. CDR3 nucleotides: TGCGCCAGCAGCTCCGGGACTAGCGGGAGGGGGGAGACCCAGTACTTC. Translated: CASSSGTSGRGETQYF.

The chain is built from TRBV27 and TRBJ2-2; 9 nucleotides align to TRBD2. Germline V lookup: CDR1 MNHEY, CDR2 SMNVEV (reference sequence). The CDR3 runs to 17 residues. J was trimmed by 7 bases and V by 3 bases; bases with no gene match: 12. CDR3 coding DNA: TGTGCCAGCAGTTTTATATCGTGGCGGGAGGGTAGCGGGGAGCTGTTTTTT. Its protein is CASSFISWREGSGELFF.

This chain connects TRBV12-5 to TRBJ1-1; D perhaps matches TRBD1 (5 bases). This CDR3 has 14 residues. CDR1 and CDR2 (germline): LGHNT, FRNRAP. V was clipped by 1 base and J by 6 bases, with 12 bases between them. The CDR3 sequence: CASGLGRTRSEAFF. CDR3 DNA: TGTGCTAGTGGTTTGGGCCGGACAAGGTCTGAAGCTTTCTTT.